The 3 T cell receptor beta chains below were found in one sample sequenced in a study of sequential checkpoint blockade in melanoma. Libraries were prepared by immunoSEQ multiplex PCR; TCRdb keeps only in-frame clonotypes and omits some of them. The sample holds about 5,100 clones; just under 40% are singletons and the top ten take roughly 10%. The treatment was: randomized to nivolumab then ipilimumab (arm A) or the reverse (arm B). This specimen consisted of tumor tissue (inferred from file names), obtained from a patient given nivolumab and ipilimumab in sequence. These receptors all stem from a human donor with melanoma.

The V gene is TRBV11-3, the J gene TRBJ1-1, with D tentatively TRBD1 (5 bases). Trimming cost V 3 bases and J 0 bases, with 20 bases left between them. The CDR3 is made up of 18 amino acids. The germline CDR1 and CDR2 sequences are SGHNT and YENEEA. CDR3 nucleotides: TGTGCCAGCAGCTTGGTACGGTCTGGGGCGAGGATGAACACTGAAGCTTTCTTT. The encoded protein is CASSLVRSGARMNTEAFF.

This clone is labeled as medium-sized. This chain joins TRBV28 and TRBJ1-3, with D maybe TRBD1 (5 bases). V lost 7 bases and J lost 4, with 17 bases in between. From germline, CDR1 is MDHEN and CDR2 SYDVKM. The CDR3 spans 15 residues. CDR3 sequence (DNA): TGTGCCAGCAACCACCGGGGAGGGACCGGAAACACCATATATTTT. Encoded protein: CASNHRGGTGNTIYF.

The V gene is TRBV10-2, the J gene TRBJ2-2; 11 bases agree with TRBD2. Germline loops: CDR1 WSHSY, CDR2 SAAADI. CDR3 length: 16 residues. V was pared by 2 bases and J by 6 bases, with 5 bases of the junction left unmatched. CDR3 region: CASSEILAGASGELFF. CDR3 nucleotide sequence: TGCGCCAGCAGTGAGATACTAGCGGGAGCCTCCGGGGAGCTGTTTTTT.